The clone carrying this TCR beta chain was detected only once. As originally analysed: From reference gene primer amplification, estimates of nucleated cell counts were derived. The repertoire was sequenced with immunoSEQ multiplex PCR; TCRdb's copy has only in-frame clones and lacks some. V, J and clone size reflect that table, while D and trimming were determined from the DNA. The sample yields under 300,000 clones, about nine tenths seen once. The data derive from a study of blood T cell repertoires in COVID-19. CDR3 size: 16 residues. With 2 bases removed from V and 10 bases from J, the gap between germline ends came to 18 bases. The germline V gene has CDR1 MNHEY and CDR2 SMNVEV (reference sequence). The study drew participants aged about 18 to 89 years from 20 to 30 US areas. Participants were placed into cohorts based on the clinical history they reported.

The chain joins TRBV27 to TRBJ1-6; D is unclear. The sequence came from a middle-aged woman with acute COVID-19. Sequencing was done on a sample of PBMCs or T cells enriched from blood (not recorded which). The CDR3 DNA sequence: TGTGCCAGCAGTTTAGGGATAGGGCGGGCTGGATCACCCCTCCACTTT. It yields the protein CASSLGIGRAGSPLHF.